The 27 T cell receptor beta chains reported below all come from one sample, sequenced in a study of T cell responses to AZD1222 COVID-19 vaccine (dated by TCRdb to the early 2020s). The library was obtained by the immunoSEQ multiplex PCR assay. The immuneACCESS repertoire file appears here via TCRdb, limited to in-frame rearrangements. These files lack a portion of the clones; in checked studies, under half of the deficit traces to unresolved V genes, and the cause of the others is not known. The sample table contains 160,000 or so clones; only one count was recorded for just under 90% of them. The top ten clones comprise roughly 4% of the sample. In light of the paper, this sample's time point label describes: about 28 days (+/-7) after the second vaccine dose. In the paper's terms, the treatment or condition label means: meningococcal conjugate vaccine given as trial control. The sequencing here drew on peripheral blood, taken 28 days after the second dose of the MenACWY control vaccine. These receptor sequences come from an adult who received the MenACWY meningococcal vaccine as a control.

V is TRBV15 and J is TRBJ1-3; no definite D call. CDR3 length: 17 amino acids. The V gene's germline CDR1 is LNHNV and CDR2 YYDKDF (reference sequence). The V and J ends lost 3 bases and 0 bases respectively, with 15 bases between them. Here the CDR3 reads CATSRAWAQLSGNTIYF. CDR3 DNA sequence: TGTGCCACCAGCAGGGCTTGGGCCCAGCTCTCTGGAAACACCATATATTTT.

Remarks on this clone: At one end the junction does not follow the germline gene, possibly because of a read error. Other DNA sequences in this specimen translate into the identical CDR3. CDR3 amino acids: CASSIAGVSYNEQFF. CDR3 sequence (DNA): TGTGCCAGTAGCATAGCGGGAGTCAGCTACAATGAGCAGTTCTTC. The chain couples TRBV19 to TRBJ2-1, with TRBD2 matching 9 bases. Germline CDR1 is LNHDA and CDR2 is SQIVND (reference sequence). CDR3 length: 15 residues. Drawing the rest from reference TRBV19 and TRBJ2-1, the complete variable domain is DGGITQSPKYLFRKEGQNVTLSCEQNLNHDAMYWYRQDPGQGLRLIYYSQIVNDFQKGDIAEGYSVSREKKESFPLTVTSAQKNPTAFYLCASSIAGVSYNEQFFGPGTRLTVL.

In its sample, this clone was seen once. The chain has TRBV7-8 and TRBJ2-5, with D perhaps assigned TRBD1 or TRBD2 (5 bases each). The CDR3 is 15 residues long. Trimming pared 4 bases from V and 2 bases from J, leaving 14 bases between. Germline V lookup: CDR1 SGHVS, CDR2 FQNEAQ. The CDR3 DNA follows: TGTGCCAGCAGCTCCCCGGGGCGAGAGCAAGAGACCCAGTACTTC. Its protein is CASSSPGREQETQYF.

The V call is TRBV9, the J call TRBJ2-1; D may be TRBD2 (7 bases). The CDR3 sequence is 15 residues long. Germline CDR1 SGDLS, CDR2 YYNGEE. The V gene lost 4 bases and the J gene lost 4 bases, with 15 bases spanning the gap. The chain's CDR3 is CASSWEGVNYNEQFF. CDR3 DNA: TGTGCCAGCAGCTGGGAGGGGGTGAATTACAATGAGCAGTTCTTC.

This sequence joins TRBV2 and TRBJ1-1; TRBD1 matches 9 bases. The CDR3 extends over 15 amino acids. V dropped 6 bases and J dropped 0; count of bases not matched to a gene: 5. Germline assignment: CDR1 SNHLY and CDR2 FYNNEI. The CDR3 loop is CASRAGQGMNTEAFF. The CDR3 region has the DNA TGTGCCAGCAGAGCGGGACAGGGAATGAACACTGAAGCTTTCTTT.

The chain joins TRBV12-3 or TRBV12-4 to TRBJ1-2; 9 nucleotides agree with TRBD1. The CDR3 loop spans 13 amino acids. Trimming removed 3 bases from V and 8 bases from J; junction bases left unmatched: 4. The CDR3 reads CASSFRDREGYTF. DNA for the CDR3: TGTGCCAGCAGTTTTAGGGACAGGGAGGGCTACACCTTC.

This chain connects TRBV4-3 to TRBJ2-5, with TRBD1 matching over 8 bases. Germline lookup yields CDR1 LGHNA and CDR2 YSLEER. J was trimmed by 5 bases and V by 1 base; bases with no gene match: 9. This CDR3 is built from 16 residues. The CDR3 DNA follows: TGCGCCAGCAGCCAAGGTTCCGCAGGGGGCGGGGAGACCCAGTACTTC. This translates into CASSQGSAGGGETQYF.

The chain combines TRBV5-5 with TRBJ2-2, with D possibly TRBD1 on 6 matching bases. Trimming took 4 bases from V and 1 from J, leaving 14 bases between them. Germline V gene sequence: CDR1 SGHKS, CDR2 YYEKEE (reference sequence). This CDR3 spans 16 amino acids. CDR3 DNA sequence: TGTGCCAGCAGCCGAATCCCAGGGGTGAACACCGGGGAGCTGTTTTTT. Encoded protein: CASSRIPGVNTGELFF.

The chain uses TRBV7-6 and TRBJ1-4; D gene unclear. The CDR3 runs 15 residues. Germline V gene sequence: CDR1 SGHVS, CDR2 FNYEAQ. V was shortened by 1 base and J by 4 bases, with 10 bases between the two germline ends. CDR3 sequence reads: CASSLVGQLNEKLFF. CDR3 in DNA: TGTGCCAGCAGCTTAGTAGGGCAGCTTAATGAAAAACTGTTTTTT.

This clone was counted once. The CDR3 DNA follows: TGCGCCAGCAGGACCGGGGCCTCCTACAATGAGCAGTTCTTC. Translated, it gives CASRTGASYNEQFF. The V gene is TRBV10-2, the J gene TRBJ2-1, with D perhaps being TRBD1 or TRBD2 (5 bases each). CDR1 is WSHSY and CDR2 is SAAADI in the germline V gene. Between the trimmed V and J ends, which lost 6 bases and 0 bases, there was a span of 9 bases. This CDR3 is 14 amino acids long.

The chain uses TRBV5-4 and TRBJ2-7; 9 nucleotides agree with TRBD1. The germline V gene has CDR1 SGHNT and CDR2 YYREEE (reference sequence). The CDR3 has 15 residues. With 3 bases clipped from V and 5 bases from J, the junction kept 9 bases outside the gene matches. Here the CDR3 reads CASSSGDRVRHEQYF. The CDR3 DNA follows: TGTGCCAGCAGCTCAGGGGACAGGGTACGCCACGAGCAGTACTTC.

The CDR3 sequence: CASSVDRGGPQHF. The CDR3 DNA is TGTGCCAGCAGCGTGGACAGGGGTGGGCCCCAGCATTTT. This sequence joins TRBV7-2 and TRBJ1-5; 9 nucleotides match TRBD1. This CDR3 contains 13 residues. V was pared by 5 bases and J by 9 bases, with 5 bases of the junction left unmatched. Germline CDR1 SGHTA, CDR2 FQGNSA.

The chain is built from TRBV5-8 and TRBJ2-1, with D perhaps matching TRBD1 or TRBD2 (5 bases each). V lost 3 bases and J lost 7, with 11 bases in between. This CDR3 contains 13 residues. Looked up from germline, CDR1 is SGHTS and CDR2 is YDEGEE. The CDR3 nucleotides are TGTGCCAGCAGCTCGTGGGGGACGAATGAGCAGTTCTTC. It is translated as CASSSWGTNEQFF.

CDR3 in DNA: TGTGCCTGGAGTGTCGATGACAGGGGCGAGACCCAGTACTTC. It translates to CAWSVDDRGETQYF. The V gene is TRBV30, the J gene TRBJ2-5; 8 nucleotides align to TRBD1. V dropped 0 bases and J dropped 5; count of bases not matched to a gene: 5. The germline CDR1 and CDR2 sequences are GTSNPN and SVGIG (reference sequence). This CDR3 is 14 amino acids long.

The rearrangement joins TRBV5-5 to TRBJ1-5; 10 bases line up with TRBD1. Germline values: CDR1 SGHKS, CDR2 YYEKEE (reference sequence). The V segment lost 0 bases and the J segment 6 bases; nucleotides outside the gene matches: 3. This CDR3 spans 15 amino acids. The CDR3 DNA sequence: TGTGCCAGCAGCTTGGCGGGACAGGGGTTTCAGCCCCAGCATTTT. Translation gives CASSLAGQGFQPQHF.

The chain recombines TRBV28 with TRBJ1-6; 12 positions agree with TRBD1. This CDR3 spans 19 amino acids. CDR1 and CDR2 (germline): MDHEN, SYDVKM. The ends lost 2 bases at V and 6 bases at J; junction bases unmatched: 11. Here the CDR3 reads CASSLPGQGALGGNSPLHF. Written as DNA, the CDR3 is TGTGCCAGCAGTTTACCGGGACAGGGGGCTCTGGGCGGTAATTCACCCCTCCACTTT. The complete variable domain, with remaining parts taken from reference TRBV28 and TRBJ1-6, reads DVKVTQSSRYLVKRTGEKVFLECVQDMDHENMFWYRQDPGLGLRLIYFSYDVKMKEKGDIPEGYSVSREKKERFSLILESASTNQTSMYLCASSLPGQGALGGNSPLHFGNGTRLTVT.

The CDR3 sequence is CAWSDPYSLGGYEQYF. DNA of the CDR3: TGTGCCTGGAGTGACCCGTACTCTCTCGGGGGCTACGAGCAGTACTTC. The gene calls are TRBV30 and TRBJ2-7, with D maybe TRBD2 (6 bases). Germline V CDR1 and CDR2: GTSNPN, SVGIG (reference sequence). The V and J ends lost 1 base and 3 bases respectively, with 19 bases between them. This CDR3 is built from 16 residues.

This sequence joins TRBV5-6 and TRBJ1-5; 9 positions agree with TRBD1. Germline V gene lookup returns CDR1 SGHDT and CDR2 YYEEEE. This CDR3 has 15 amino acids. J lost 4 bases, V lost 4 bases, and 6 bases had no gene match. In DNA, the CDR3 is TGTGCCAGCAGCCGGACCGACAGGGGGAATCAGCCCCAGCATTTT. It translates to CASSRTDRGNQPQHF.

The chain recombines TRBV13 with TRBJ2-7; TRBD1 matches at 11 bases. The junction had 6 bases not matched to a gene; V was cut back by 3 bases and J by 5 bases. The CDR3 length is 15 residues. Germline V lookup: CDR1 PRHDT, CDR2 FYEKMQ (reference sequence). The CDR3 protein is CASSFPGQGVNEQYF. The CDR3 nucleotides read TGTGCCAGCAGCTTTCCGGGACAGGGGGTTAACGAGCAGTACTTC.

CDR3 sequence: CASSLARDADSGANVLTF. The CDR3 DNA is TGTGCCAGCAGCTTAGCCCGGGACGCCGACTCTGGGGCCAACGTCCTGACTTTC. The rearrangement links TRBV7-9 to TRBJ2-6; D is possibly TRBD1 or TRBD2 (5 bases each). CDR1 SEHNR and CDR2 FQNEAQ come from the germline V gene (reference sequence). The CDR3 has 18 residues. V gave up 0 bases and J gave up 0 bases, with 12 bases separating them.

The chain recombines TRBV3-1 (or the pseudogene TRBV3-2) with TRBJ1-5; 9 nucleotides align to TRBD1. The CDR3 loop spans 16 amino acids. J gave up 7 bases and V 1 base, and 8 bases lay outside the gene matches. The germline CDR1 and CDR2 sequences are LGHDT and YNNKEL (reference sequence). In DNA, the CDR3 is TGTGCCAGCAGCCAAGCCCCTAGGACAGGGGTACAGCCCCAGCATTTT. Its translation: CASSQAPRTGVQPQHF.

V usage is TRBV4-3 and J usage is TRBJ1-1; unclear D gene. CDR1 and CDR2 from the germline V gene are LGHNA and YSLEER. The V end was cut by 1 base, the J end by 4 bases, with 10 bases between. The length of the CDR3 is 14 residues. Here the CDR3 reads CASSQVLLGTEAFF. In nucleotides, the CDR3 is TGCGCCAGCAGCCAAGTCCTGCTGGGCACTGAAGCTTTCTTT.

This clone was found once. V gene TRBV24-1 combines with J gene TRBJ2-5; 8 bases are a match to TRBD2. Per germline, CDR1 KGHDR and CDR2 SFDVKD. Unmatched junction bases numbered 6, after V lost 5 bases and J lost 2 bases. This CDR3 has 15 amino acids. The CDR3 nucleotides are TGTGCCACCAGTGCCCGACTAGCGCAACAAGAGACCCAGTACTTC. Residues: CATSARLAQQETQYF.

The J gene is TRBJ1-1, the V gene TRBV27; possibly TRBD1 for D (5 bases). CDR1 is MNHEY, CDR2 SMNVEV, per germline (reference sequence). This CDR3 has 15 amino acids. With 4 bases removed from V and 4 bases from J, the gap between germline ends came to 16 bases. The DNA for the CDR3 is TGTGCCAGCAGTTGGGGTCGGGGCGCCGGCACTGAAGCTTTCTTT. Translating it yields CASSWGRGAGTEAFF.

V gene TRBV6-1 combines with J gene TRBJ1-1; D ambiguous. The CDR3 runs to 14 residues. Trimming removed 2 bases at V and 1 base at J, with 8 bases between. Germline assignment: CDR1 MNHNS and CDR2 SASEGT. CDR3 protein: CASSERQENTEAFF. CDR3 nucleotide sequence: TGTGCCAGCAGTGAAAGGCAGGAGAACACTGAAGCTTTCTTT.

The chain recombines TRBV5-1 with TRBJ1-1; D unresolved. The CDR3 spans 15 residues. With 0 bases removed from V and 4 bases from J, the gap between germline ends came to 13 bases. From germline, CDR1 is SGHRS and CDR2 YFSETQ. CDR3: CASSLAIGGGTEAFF. The CDR3 DNA reads TGCGCCAGCAGCTTGGCCATCGGAGGAGGCACTGAAGCTTTCTTT.

The V call is TRBV7-2, the J call TRBJ2-2; possible D gene TRBD2, 5 bases. Germline V gene sequence: CDR1 SGHTA, CDR2 FQGNSA. The CDR3 covers 16 residues. Trimming removed 1 base at V and 6 bases at J, with 15 bases between. The CDR3 region has the DNA TGTGCCAGCAGCTTAGGAGGGAGTTTGTTAGCCGGGGAGCTGTTTTTT. Encoded protein: CASSLGGSLLAGELFF.